This T cell receptor beta chain was documented in a study of cytomegalovirus exposure and HLA in healthy donors. The study's findings and limits: The study found most TCR sequences rare, yet found some public TCRs in many donors. Later on, a genetic analysis was performed. It linked a missense variant in DCLRE1C with V- and J-gene trimming of TCR beta.

To note about this clone: Its antigen is still unknown.

The PCR was carried out with 60 Vbeta primers and 13 Jbeta primers. Here immunoSEQ multiplex PCR was the method, and the copy in TCRdb shows in-frame clones only, minus some. Among about 160,000 clones listed, 75% to 85% were seen once. This CDR3 is built from 13 residues. With 2 bases removed from V and 5 bases from J, the gap between germline ends came to 9 bases. CDR1 MNHEY and CDR2 SVGAGI come from the germline V gene. This rearrangement joins TRBV6-5 to TRBJ1-2; no clear D. This TCR was sampled from a human donor in good health. The sample taken for sequencing was PBMCs. In DNA, the CDR3 is TGTGCCAGCAGTTACACCAGCGGATATGGCTACACCTTC. It specifies CASSYTSGYGYTF.